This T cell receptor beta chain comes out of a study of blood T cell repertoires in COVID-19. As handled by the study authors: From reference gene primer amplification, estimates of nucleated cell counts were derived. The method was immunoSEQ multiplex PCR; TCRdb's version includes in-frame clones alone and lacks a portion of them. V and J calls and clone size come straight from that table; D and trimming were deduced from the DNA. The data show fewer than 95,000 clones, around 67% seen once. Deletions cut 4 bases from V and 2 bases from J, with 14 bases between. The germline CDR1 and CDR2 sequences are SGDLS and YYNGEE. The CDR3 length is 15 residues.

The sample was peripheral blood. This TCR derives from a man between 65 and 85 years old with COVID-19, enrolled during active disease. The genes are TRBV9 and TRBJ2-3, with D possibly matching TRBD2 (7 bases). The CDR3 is CASSWGLAATDTQYF. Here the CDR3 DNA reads TGTGCCAGCAGCTGGGGGCTAGCGGCCACAGATACGCAGTATTTT.